A selection of T cell receptor beta chains follows, all from one sample in a study of blood T cell repertoires in COVID-19. The assay was immunoSEQ multiplex PCR, and TCRdb's table has in-frame clones only and misses some. The table lists some 100,000 clones, about 90% of them singletons. Sample: peripheral blood. The source of these receptors is a man aged 50 to 60 with COVID-19, enrolled during active disease. Both conserved end residues are part of each CDR3. The D gene is left open where the match is weak. A row's size may be missing; if present it is once, few, many or a size class.

>TRBV29-1|NA|TRBJ1-2|TRBD1
TGCAGCGTGAGGGACAGGATGAAGTTTGGCTATGGCTACACCTTC
CSVRDRMKFGYGYTF
>TRBV15|NA|TRBJ1-1|NA
TGTGCCACCAGCAGAGATTCATTCGGGGGAGCTTTCTTT
CATSRDSFGGAFF
>TRBV29-1|NA|TRBJ1-4|TRBD1
TGCAGCGTTGAACCTCTAGGCAGGGGGGTTGAAAAACTGTTTTTT
CSVEPLGRGVEKLFF
>TRBV30|few|TRBJ1-5|TRBD1
TGTGCCTGGACGAAACAGGGGAATCAGCCCCAGCATTTT
CAWTKQGNQPQHF
>TRBV19|once|TRBJ2-2|TRBD2
TGTGCCAGTAGTATTGGCGGGAGCCACATGGCGCTGTTTTTT
CASSIGGSHMALFF
>TRBV18|NA|TRBJ2-7|NA
TGTGCCAGCTCACCCCCCGGACAGCGACAAGGGGAGCAGTACTTC
CASSPPGQRQGEQYF
>TRBV5-5|NA|TRBJ2-3|TRBD1
TGTGCCAGCAGCTTAAGGGGGCAAGGAGATACGCAGTATTTT
CASSLRGQGDTQYF
>TRBV5-5|NA|TRBJ1-1|NA
TGTGCCAGCAGTACGCGGGCCGGGTTTAGGGCTTTCTTT
CASSTRAGFRAFF
>TRBV9|NA|TRBJ2-1|NA
TGTGCCAGCAGCGCCGGACTGGCGTACAATGAGCAGTTCTTC
CASSAGLAYNEQFF
>TRBV19|NA|TRBJ2-7|NA
TGTGCCAGTAGTATAGCGACAGTTGGCGAGCAGTACTTC
CASSIATVGEQYF
>TRBV7-2|NA|TRBJ1-4|NA
TGTGCCAGCAGCTCAAGACACCTAACTAATGAAAAACTGTTTTTT
CASSSRHLTNEKLFF
>TRBV5-4|NA|TRBJ2-7|TRBD2
TGTGCCAGCAGCTTGGCTGGGACTAGCGGGTCTGTGGAGCAGTACTTC
CASSLAGTSGSVEQYF
>TRBV7-3|NA|TRBJ1-1|NA
TGTGCCAGCAGCCCCTCGGGGGGTGGGAAGACTGAAGCTTTCTTT
CASSPSGGGKTEAFF
>TRBV10-3|NA|TRBJ1-1|TRBD1
TGTGCCATCAGGGACAGGACCATGAACACTGAAGCTTTCTTT
CAIRDRTMNTEAFF
>TRBV28|NA|TRBJ1-2|NA
TGTGCCAGCATAAAACAGGGCCGACTCTATGGCTACACCTTC
CASIKQGRLYGYTF
>TRBV9|NA|TRBJ1-5|NA
TGTGCCAGCAGCGTAGCAAGCAATCAGCCCCAGCATTTT
CASSVASNQPQHF
>TRBV5-1|NA|TRBJ1-1|TRBD1
TGCGCCAGCAGCTCCATCCCACAGGGGTCGGGGACTGAAGCTTTCTTT
CASSSIPQGSGTEAFF
>TRBV12-2|NA|TRBJ1-4|NA
TGTGCAAGTCCCTTGGACAGGGAAGATGAAAAACTGTTTTTT
CASPLDREDEKLFF
>TRBV5-6|once|TRBJ2-6|NA
TGTGCCAGCAGCTTGATGGGACAACGGGGTTCTGGGGCCAACGTCCTGACTTTC
CASSLMGQRGSGANVLTF
>TRBV4-1|NA|TRBJ1-5|TRBD1
TGCGCCAGCAGCCCTGACAGGGGATTCTCGAGCAATCAGCCCCAGCATTTT
CASSPDRGFSSNQPQHF
>TRBV18|NA|TRBJ1-1|NA
TGTGCCAGCTCAGCGGGGGTGGGGACTGAAGCTTTCTTT
CASSAGVGTEAFF
>TRBV7-2|NA|TRBJ1-4|NA
TGTGCCAGCAGCTTAAGGAGGAGGGATGAAAAACTGTTTTTT
CASSLRRRDEKLFF
>TRBV25-1|few|TRBJ2-3|TRBD2
TGTGCCAGCAGTGATGATCAACTAGCGGGGCCGACTTTTTTT
CASSDDQLAGPTFF
>TRBV28|NA|TRBJ1-4|NA
TGTGCCAGCCGCGGGGGGACCTTGCTGTTTTTT
CASRGGTLLFF
>TRBV27|few|TRBJ2-1|TRBD1
TGTGCCAGCAGTTTAAGGGGGCCCTCCTACAATGAGCAGTTCTTC
CASSLRGPSYNEQFF
>TRBV6-5|NA|TRBJ2-7|TRBD2
TGTGCCAGCAGTACCGGGGGGAGGGTCTACGAGCAGTACTTC
CASSTGGRVYEQYF
>TRBV10-3|NA|TRBJ1-5|NA
TGTGCCATCTGGGGGGGCCCTTATAGCAATCAGCCCCAGCATTTT
CAIWGGPYSNQPQHF
>TRBV29-1|NA|TRBJ1-4|NA
TGCAGCGTAAAGGGACTCCCAGATAATGAAAAACTGTTTTTT
CSVKGLPDNEKLFF
>TRBV5-6|NA|TRBJ1-3|NA
TGTGCCAGCAGCTTAGACTTCTCTGGAAACACCATATATTTT
CASSLDFSGNTIYF
>TRBV5-1|NA|TRBJ2-3|TRBD1
TGCGCCAGCAGCCCGGTGACAGGGGGCGCCAAGGGTACGCAGTATTTT
CASSPVTGGAKGTQYF
>TRBV5-6|NA|TRBJ1-3|NA
TGTGCCAGCAGCTGGGGGGTGGCTGGAAACACCATATATTTT
CASSWGVAGNTIYF
>TRBV10-2|NA|TRBJ1-5|TRBD1
TGCGCCAGCAGTGAGTTCTCAGGGGGCCAGCCCCAGCATTTT
CASSEFSGGQPQHF
>TRBV10-3|NA|TRBJ1-2|NA
TGTGCCATCAGTGGTCGACAGGCGTCTAACTATGGCTACACCTTC
CAISGRQASNYGYTF
>TRBV9|once|TRBJ1-1|TRBD1
TGTGCCAGCAGCGTAGAGGGACAGGGCGGTACTGAAGCTTTCTTT
CASSVEGQGGTEAFF
>TRBV19|NA|TRBJ2-4|NA
TGTGCCAGTAGTATGACCTCGGACAGCACCAAAAACATTCAGTACTTC
CASSMTSDSTKNIQYF
>TRBV15|NA|TRBJ2-7|TRBD1
TGTGCCACCAGCAGAGATGCCGGGACAGTATCCTACGAGCAGTACTTC
CATSRDAGTVSYEQYF
>TRBV5-5|NA|TRBJ1-5|NA
TGTGCCAGCAGCGTTGGGACAAGTAATCAGCCCCAGCATTTT
CASSVGTSNQPQHF
>TRBV19|once|TRBJ1-5|NA
TGTGCCAGTAGCCCGGGACTCCTGAGCAATCAGCCCCAGCATTTT
CASSPGLLSNQPQHF
>TRBV27|NA|TRBJ1-1|NA
TGTGCCAGCAGAGGGGGGAACACTGAAGCTTTCTTT
CASRGGNTEAFF
>TRBV7-3|few|TRBJ2-2|TRBD1
TGTGCCAGCAGCTTGGGACAGGGGAACACCGGGGAGCTGTTTTTT
CASSLGQGNTGELFF
>TRBV21-1|NA|TRBJ1-5|NA
TGTGCCAGCAGCAAAGGGACACAGCCCCAGCATTTT
CASSKGTQPQHF